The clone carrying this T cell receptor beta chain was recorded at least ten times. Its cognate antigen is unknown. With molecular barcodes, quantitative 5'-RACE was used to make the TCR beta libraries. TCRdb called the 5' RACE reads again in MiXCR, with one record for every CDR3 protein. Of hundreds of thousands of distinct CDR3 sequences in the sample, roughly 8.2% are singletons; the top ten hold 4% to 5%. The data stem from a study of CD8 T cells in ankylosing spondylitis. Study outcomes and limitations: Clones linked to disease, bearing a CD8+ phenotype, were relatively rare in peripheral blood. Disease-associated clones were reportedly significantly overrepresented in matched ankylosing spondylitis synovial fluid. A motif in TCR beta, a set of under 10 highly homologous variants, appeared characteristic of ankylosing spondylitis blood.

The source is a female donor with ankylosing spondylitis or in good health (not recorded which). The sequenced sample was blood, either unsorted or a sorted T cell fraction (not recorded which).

CDR3 sequence (DNA): TGTGCCAGCAGTGACAGGGCCACTGAAGCTTTCTTT. This gives the protein CASSDRATEAFF. This chain links TRBV25-1 with TRBJ1-1; D perhaps matches TRBD1 (5 bases). Trimming took off 3 bases at V and 4 bases at J, with 6 bases between the two ends. The CDR3 length is 12 residues. The germline gives CDR1 MGHDK, CDR2 SYGVNS.